A single sample gave rise to the 30 T cell receptor beta chains below, sequenced in a study of blood T cell repertoires in COVID-19. Profiling relied on immunoSEQ multiplex PCR, and the TCRdb table lists in-frame clones only, not all of them. The sample has roughly 200,000 clones, 70% to 90% seen once; the top ten hold roughly 9.8%. Sequenced sample: peripheral blood. The receptors originated from a human donor with active or convalescent COVID-19. The donor label of this sample is uncertain.

This clone was observed a few times. The rearrangement uses TRBV3-1 (or the pseudogene TRBV3-2) and TRBJ2-2; 8 bases are shared with TRBD2. V lost 4 bases and J lost 6; bases outside the gene matches: 7. The CDR3 runs to 15 residues. The V gene's germline CDR1 is LGHDT and CDR2 YNNKEL (reference sequence). The CDR3 here is CASSPRTSLAGELFF. The CDR3 DNA sequence: TGTGCCAGCAGCCCCCGGACTAGCTTGGCCGGGGAGCTGTTTTTT.

This chain joins TRBV2 and TRBJ1-2, with TRBD1 matching 10 bases. The V gene end was trimmed by 6 bases and the J gene end by 10 bases; junction bases not matched to a gene: 14. CDR3 length: 15 residues. Germline V lookup: CDR1 SNHLY, CDR2 FYNNEI. The CDR3 sequence: CASREGTGAQVHYTF. The CDR3 DNA is TGTGCCAGCAGGGAGGGGACAGGGGCCCAAGTTCACTACACCTTC.

The gene calls are TRBV19 and TRBJ2-4; 11 bases agree with TRBD1. This CDR3 spans 14 amino acids. V lost 5 bases, J lost 3 bases, and 0 bases stayed unmatched. Germline V gives CDR1 LNHDA, CDR2 SQIVND (reference sequence). This CDR3 is CASSGTGGKNIQYF. CDR3 nucleotides: TGTGCCAGTAGTGGGACAGGGGGCAAAAACATTCAGTACTTC.

This chain connects TRBV7-2 to TRBJ2-7; 10 positions match TRBD2. Germline loops: CDR1 SGHTA, CDR2 FQGNSA. The V gene end was trimmed by 5 bases and the J gene end by 6 bases; junction bases not matched to a gene: 19. The CDR3 runs to 18 residues. The CDR3 region has the DNA TGTGCCAGCAGCCGCAACGGGGGACTAGCGTTAGGCGAGGTCGAGCAGTACTTC. Amino acids: CASSRNGGLALGEVEQYF.

The J gene is TRBJ2-2, the V gene TRBV5-6; perhaps TRBD1 as D (6 bases). Germline V gene sequence: CDR1 SGHDT, CDR2 YYEEEE. Trimming cost V 2 bases and J 5 bases, with 10 bases left between them. The CDR3 has 14 amino acids. CDR3 loop: CASSFLGQTGELFF. CDR3 nucleotide sequence: TGTGCCAGCAGCTTCCTTGGACAGACCGGGGAGCTGTTTTTT.

V gene TRBV29-1 combines with J gene TRBJ1-1; the D gene is possibly TRBD1 (6 bases). CDR3 length equals 12 residues. V lost 6 bases to trimming and J lost 6 bases, with 14 bases between them. Looked up from germline, CDR1 is SQVTM and CDR2 is ANQGSEA. For the CDR3, the DNA is TGCAGCGTCTTACAGGGAGTCGCTGAAGCTTTCTTT. Encoded protein: CSVLQGVAEAFF.

This clone was recorded a few times. V usage is TRBV27 and J usage is TRBJ2-7, with 9 nucleotides matching TRBD2. CDR1 and CDR2 from the germline V gene are MNHEY and SMNVEV (reference sequence). This CDR3 region has 16 residues. V trimming: 5 bases; J trimming: 2 bases; junction bases outside the gene matches: 10. The CDR3 sequence is CASSPGGASGTYEQYF. In DNA form, the CDR3 reads TGTGCCAGCAGTCCTGGCGGCGCTAGCGGGACCTACGAGCAGTACTTC.

This clone was recorded a few times. The chain uses TRBV6-1 and TRBJ2-1; tentative D call: TRBD2 (6 bases). Germline V CDR1 and CDR2: MNHNS, SASEGT. The CDR3 runs 15 residues. With 0 bases removed from V and 9 bases from J, the gap between germline ends came to 15 bases. The CDR3 nucleotides read TGTGCCAGCAGTGAAGCGACTAGTGGTCGTCTTGAGCAGTTCTTC. It yields the protein CASSEATSGRLEQFF.

V and J are TRBV27 and TRBJ1-5; possible D gene TRBD1, 5 bases. The CDR3 has 14 amino acids. V was shortened by 11 bases and J by 2 bases, with 16 bases between the two germline ends. Looked up from germline, CDR1 is MNHEY and CDR2 is SMNVEV (reference sequence). The CDR3 sequence is CAAGRGNGNQPQHF. As DNA, the CDR3 is TGTGCCGCGGGGCGTGGTAACGGCAATCAGCCCCAGCATTTT.

V usage is TRBV28 and J usage is TRBJ2-4; D may be TRBD1 (6 bases). This CDR3 region has 13 residues. The germline V and J ends were trimmed by 6 bases and 10 bases, with 16 bases remaining between them. The germline CDR1 and CDR2 sequences are MDHEN and SYDVKM. The chain's CDR3 is CASSPTGTQIQYF. DNA for the CDR3: TGTGCCAGCAGCCCAACAGGGACCCAGATTCAGTACTTC.

The rearrangement links TRBV6-2 or TRBV6-3 to TRBJ1-2; D may be TRBD1 (5 bases). This CDR3 has 13 amino acids. V gave up 5 bases and J gave up 8 bases, with 15 bases separating them. CDR1 is MNHEY and CDR2 is SVGEGT in the germline V gene. CDR3 amino acids: CASSPGGQGGYTF. The CDR3 DNA reads TGTGCCAGCAGTCCCGGTGGGCAGGGCGGCTACACCTTC.

The chain employs TRBV5-6 and TRBJ1-5, with D maybe TRBD1 (5 bases). CDR1 is SGHDT, CDR2 YYEEEE, per germline. The CDR3 loop spans 14 amino acids. V was clipped by 2 bases and J by 4 bases, with 10 bases between them. The CDR3: CASSFGADNQPQHF. CDR3 coding DNA: TGTGCCAGCAGCTTTGGGGCAGATAATCAGCCCCAGCATTTT.

This chain connects TRBV24-1 to TRBJ1-4; 8 nucleotides match TRBD1. This CDR3 is 17 amino acids long. The ends lost 3 bases at V and 8 bases at J; junction bases unmatched: 13. Germline V gene lookup returns CDR1 KGHDR and CDR2 SFDVKD. CDR3 sequence: CATSDGSGGTGWEKLFF. CDR3 DNA sequence: TGTGCCACCAGTGATGGATCAGGGGGGACAGGTTGGGAAAAACTGTTTTTT.

The chain joins TRBV5-1 to TRBJ2-5, with 9 bases matching TRBD2. Germline V gene sequence: CDR1 SGHRS, CDR2 YFSETQ. V lost 3 bases to trimming and J lost 3 bases; unmatched junction nucleotides: 3. The CDR3 is made up of 14 amino acids. The CDR3 nucleotides are TGCGCCAGCAGCTGGGGACTAGCCAAAGAGACCCAGTACTTC. It specifies CASSWGLAKETQYF.

The chain is built from TRBV5-6 and TRBJ1-2; D is possibly TRBD1 (5 bases). Germline CDR1 SGHDT, CDR2 YYEEEE. V was pared by 4 bases and J by 5 bases, with 15 bases between. The CDR3 loop spans 14 amino acids. CDR3: CASSPLGGAYGYTF. CDR3 DNA sequence: TGTGCCAGCAGCCCCCTGGGGGGAGCGTATGGCTACACCTTC.

The chain carries TRBV7-2 and TRBJ2-1, with TRBD2 matching over 13 bases. Unmatched junction bases numbered 9, after V lost 4 bases and J lost 9 bases. From germline, CDR1 is SGHTA and CDR2 FQGNSA. The CDR3 consists of 16 residues. CDR3 DNA sequence: TGTGCCAGCAGCTCCATCGGACTAGCGGGAGTGGGTGAGCAGTTCTTC. Its protein product is CASSSIGLAGVGEQFF.

V usage is TRBV30 and J usage is TRBJ2-3, with D unclear. CDR3 size: 11 residues. Trimming stripped 0 bases from V and 6 bases from J, with 4 bases between. CDR1 GTSNPN and CDR2 SVGIG come from the germline V gene (reference sequence). In nucleotides, the CDR3 is TGTGCCTGGAGTGTACAGGATACGCAGTATTTT. This gives the protein CAWSVQDTQYF.

The genes are TRBV11-2 and TRBJ1-4, with D maybe TRBD1 (6 bases). The V and J ends lost 4 bases and 5 bases respectively, with 8 bases between them. The CDR3 covers 13 residues. The V gene's germline CDR1 is SGHAT and CDR2 FQNNGV. CDR3 in DNA: TGTGCCAGCAGCTCCGGACAGAATGAAAAACTGTTTTTT. Amino acids: CASSSGQNEKLFF.

V usage is TRBV19 and J usage is TRBJ2-3; TRBD2 aligns across 8 bases. The CDR3 contains 17 residues. Germline V gene lookup returns CDR1 LNHDA and CDR2 SQIVND (reference sequence). V shed 3 bases, J shed 2 bases, and the junction held 10 bases outside the gene matches. CDR3 sequence: CASSMGSGRAYTDTQYF. The CDR3 DNA is TGTGCCAGTAGTATGGGGTCCGGGAGGGCCTACACAGATACGCAGTATTTT. The variable domain in full, with the rest retrieved from reference TRBV19 and TRBJ2-3, is DGGITQSPKYLFRKEGQNVTLSCEQNLNHDAMYWYRQDPGQGLRLIYYSQIVNDFQKGDIAEGYSVSREKKESFPLTVTSAQKNPTAFYLCASSMGSGRAYTDTQYFGPGTRLTVL.

The rearrangement uses TRBV6-2 or TRBV6-3 and TRBJ2-7; 11 nucleotides agree with TRBD2. J gave up 1 base and V 6 bases, and 8 bases lay outside the gene matches. Germline V gene sequence: CDR1 MNHEY, CDR2 SVGEGT. The CDR3 is 16 amino acids. The CDR3 DNA sequence: TGTGCCAGCAGCCCTCACACTAGCGGGGGATCCTACGAGCAGTACTTC. Its protein is CASSPHTSGGSYEQYF.

This sequence joins TRBV6-5 and TRBJ1-1, with 10 positions matching TRBD1. J gave up 0 bases and V 10 bases, and 5 bases lay outside the gene matches. Per the germline V gene, CDR1 is MNHEY and CDR2 is SVGAGI. The CDR3 consists of 14 residues. The CDR3 spells CATLDRGMNTEAFF. CDR3 nucleotide sequence: TGTGCCACCTTGGACAGGGGGATGAACACTGAAGCTTTCTTT.

V gene TRBV6-5 combines with J gene TRBJ1-2, with D maybe TRBD1 (6 bases). The CDR3 covers 13 residues. Germline assignment: CDR1 MNHEY and CDR2 SVGAGI. Trimming shortened V by 7 bases and J by 2 bases, and 11 bases separated the two germline ends. The CDR3 reads CASKDRQNYGYTF. CDR3 bases: TGTGCCAGCAAGGACAGACAAAACTATGGCTACACCTTC.

CDR3 residues: CATLDRVSYNSPLHF. CDR3 sequence (DNA): TGTGCCACCCTGGACAGGGTCTCCTATAATTCACCCCTCCACTTT. This chain uses TRBV5-4 with TRBJ1-6, with 8 positions matching TRBD1. Trimming at V came to 9 bases and at J to 0 bases, leaving 5 bases not matched to a gene. The CDR3 contains 15 residues. Germline-derived CDR1 and CDR2 are SGHNT and YYREEE (reference sequence).

V and J are TRBV3-1 (or the pseudogene TRBV3-2) and TRBJ2-5; TRBD2 agrees at 7 bases. V gave up 2 bases and J gave up 2 bases; unmatched junction bases: 5. Germline V gives CDR1 LGHDT, CDR2 YNNKEL (reference sequence). The CDR3 length is 15 residues. Here the CDR3 DNA reads TGTGCCAGCAGCCAACAAGGCGGGGGACAAGAGACCCAGTACTTC. Translated: CASSQQGGGQETQYF.

This clone was observed once. The chain carries TRBV19 and TRBJ2-7, with TRBD2 identical over 15 bases. J was trimmed by 5 bases and V by 5 bases; bases with no gene match: 4. This CDR3 region has 15 residues. From germline, CDR1 is LNHDA and CDR2 SQIVND (reference sequence). The DNA of the CDR3 is TGTGCCAGTAGTTCCGGGACTAGCGGGAGGAACGAGCAGTACTTC. Residues: CASSSGTSGRNEQYF. The full variable domain, with the rest looked up from reference TRBV19 and TRBJ2-7, is DGGITQSPKYLFRKEGQNVTLSCEQNLNHDAMYWYRQDPGQGLRLIYYSQIVNDFQKGDIAEGYSVSREKKESFPLTVTSAQKNPTAFYLCASSSGTSGRNEQYFGPGTRLTVT.

This rearrangement joins TRBV28 to TRBJ1-6; weak D call: TRBD1 (5 bases). The V end was cut by 4 bases, the J end by 9 bases, with 13 bases between. CDR1 MDHEN and CDR2 SYDVKM come from the germline V gene. CDR3 length: 14 amino acids. In nucleotides, the CDR3 is TGTGCCAGCAGTTGGGGGGGAAGGGGTTCACCCCTCCACTTT. Its translation is CASSWGGRGSPLHF.

The CDR3 sequence: CASHRLAGMVYNEQFF. The CDR3 DNA sequence: TGCGCCAGCCACCGACTAGCGGGGATGGTATACAATGAGCAGTTCTTC. The rearrangement joins TRBV5-1 to TRBJ2-1, with TRBD2 matching over 11 bases. The CDR3 extends over 16 amino acids. In germline, CDR1 is SGHRS, CDR2 YFSETQ. The ends lost 7 bases at V and 4 bases at J; junction bases unmatched: 10.

The chain uses TRBV6-5 and TRBJ2-2; no clear D gene. Germline-derived CDR1 and CDR2 are MNHEY and SVGAGI. The CDR3 contains 13 residues. Trimming removed 4 bases at V and 6 bases at J, with 9 bases between. DNA for the CDR3: TGTGCCAGCAGTTCGAAACTGGCCGGGGAGCTGTTTTTT. Amino acids: CASSSKLAGELFF.

The CDR3 loop is CASSYSSRGEETQYF. The CDR3 DNA reads TGTGCCAGCAGTTACTCGAGCAGGGGTGAAGAGACCCAGTACTTC. This chain connects TRBV6-2 or TRBV6-3 to TRBJ2-5; a weak D match, TRBD1 (6 bases). The V end was cut by 0 bases, the J end by 3 bases, with 11 bases between. Germline values: CDR1 MNHEY, CDR2 SVGEGT. The CDR3 consists of 15 residues.

The rearrangement uses TRBV5-1 and TRBJ2-2; 8 positions agree with TRBD2. The CDR3 sequence is 18 residues long. J lost 0 bases, V lost 7 bases, and 14 bases had no gene match. Germline V gene sequence: CDR1 SGHRS, CDR2 YFSETQ. The CDR3 DNA reads as TGCGCCAGCGCCAGCCGACGTCAGCGGGAGACGAACACCGGGGAGCTGTTTTTT. Translation: CASASRRQRETNTGELFF.